This TCR beta chain was captured in a study of blood T cell repertoires in COVID-19. Per the original methods: Estimates of nucleated cell counts were drawn from the amplification of reference gene primers. Data came from immunoSEQ multiplex PCR; TCRdb stores just in-frame clones and leaves some out. Clonal size and the V and J genes are those of that table, whereas D and trimming came from the DNA. The sample yields over 140,000 clones, about 79% seen once. V was clipped by 10 bases and J by 0 bases, with 13 bases between them. There are 14 residues in the CDR3. Looked up from germline, CDR1 is SNHLY and CDR2 is FYNNEI.

The source material was peripheral blood. This chain connects TRBV2 to TRBJ1-5; tentatively, D is TRBD1 (6 bases). The source of this sequence is a woman aged 80 or over with active or convalescent COVID-19. As DNA, the CDR3 is TGTGCCACCATGGACAGTAATAGCAATCAGCCCCAGCATTTT. It specifies CATMDSNSNQPQHF.